Detailed here is one T cell receptor beta chain. The V gene's germline CDR1 is LGHNT and CDR2 FRNRAP. This CDR3 has 14 residues. V lost 5 bases, J lost 1 base, and 11 bases lay in between. This sample is part of a study of blood T cell repertoires in COVID-19. The wider study: Both acute and convalescent COVID-19 samples were obtained from the United States, Italy and Spain. PBMCs, B-cell-depleted T cells, or T cells provided the cDNA or gDNA that made up the material.

Original handling: Reference gene primer amplification gave estimated nucleated cell counts. Sequencing was performed with immunoSEQ multiplex PCR; in TCRdb, only in-frame clones are kept and a portion is missing. V, J and clone size reflect that table, while D and trimming were determined from the DNA. The data contain tens of thousands of clones, around 80% of them seen just once; the ten biggest clones take up over 7%. The source material was peripheral blood. The TCR originated in a human donor in a cohort sampled during active COVID-19. The genes are TRBV12-5 and TRBJ1-1; D gene ambiguous. CDR3 DNA: TGTGCTAGTGGTCCCCTAGCAGCGAACACTGAAGCTTTCTTT. It yields the protein CASGPLAANTEAFF.